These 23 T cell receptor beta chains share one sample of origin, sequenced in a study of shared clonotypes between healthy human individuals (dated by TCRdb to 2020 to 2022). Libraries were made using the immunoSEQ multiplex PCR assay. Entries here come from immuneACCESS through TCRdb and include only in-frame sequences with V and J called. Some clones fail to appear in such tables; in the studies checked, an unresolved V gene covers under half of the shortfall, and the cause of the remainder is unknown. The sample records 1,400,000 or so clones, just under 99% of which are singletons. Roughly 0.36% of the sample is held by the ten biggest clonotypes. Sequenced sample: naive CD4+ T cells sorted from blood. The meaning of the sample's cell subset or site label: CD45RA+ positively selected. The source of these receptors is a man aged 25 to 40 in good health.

For the CDR3, the DNA is TGTGCCAGCAGTTTATTTGGACCGAATGAGCAGTTCTTC. Encoded protein: CASSLFGPNEQFF. The chain uses TRBV27 and TRBJ2-1; D remains ambiguous. V lost 1 base to trimming and J lost 7 bases, with 8 bases between them. CDR3 size: 13 residues. Germline-derived CDR1 and CDR2 are MNHEY and SMNVEV (reference sequence).

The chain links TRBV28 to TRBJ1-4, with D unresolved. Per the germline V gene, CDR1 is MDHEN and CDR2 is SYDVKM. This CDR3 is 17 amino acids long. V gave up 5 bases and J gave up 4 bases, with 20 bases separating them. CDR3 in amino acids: CASSDPSAWAGNEKLFF. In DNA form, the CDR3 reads TGTGCCAGCAGTGACCCGTCCGCATGGGCCGGTAATGAAAAACTGTTTTTT.

The CDR3 DNA follows: TGTGCCAGCAGCTTCCAGGGGGCCAACGTCCTGACTTTC. Its translation is CASSFQGANVLTF. The gene calls are TRBV7-9 and TRBJ2-6; no definite D call. Per the germline V gene, CDR1 is SEHNR and CDR2 is FQNEAQ (reference sequence). The V and J ends lost 3 bases and 4 bases respectively, with 4 bases between them. The CDR3 length is 13 residues. Filled out from reference TRBV7-9 and TRBJ2-6, the complete variable domain reads DTGVSQNPRHKITKRGQNVTFRCDPISEHNRLYWYRQTLGQGPEFLTYFQNEAQLEKSRLLSDRFSAERPKGSFSTLEIQRTEQGDSAMYLCASSFQGANVLTFGAGSRLTVL.

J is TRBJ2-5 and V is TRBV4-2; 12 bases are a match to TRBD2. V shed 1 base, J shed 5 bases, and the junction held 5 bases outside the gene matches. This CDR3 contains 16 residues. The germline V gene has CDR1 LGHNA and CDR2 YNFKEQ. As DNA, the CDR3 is TGTGCCAGCAGCCAAGCGGCTAGCGGGAGGGAGGAGACCCAGTACTTC. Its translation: CASSQAASGREETQYF.

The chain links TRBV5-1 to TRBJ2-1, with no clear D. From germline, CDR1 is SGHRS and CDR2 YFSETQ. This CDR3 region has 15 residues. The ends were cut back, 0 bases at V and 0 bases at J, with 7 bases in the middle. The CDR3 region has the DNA TGCGCCAGCAGCTTGGAGTACCCCTCCTACAATGAGCAGTTCTTC. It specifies CASSLEYPSYNEQFF.

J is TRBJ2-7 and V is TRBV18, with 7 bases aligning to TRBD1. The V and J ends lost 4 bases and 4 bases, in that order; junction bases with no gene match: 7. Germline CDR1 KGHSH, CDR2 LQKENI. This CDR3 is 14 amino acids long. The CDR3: CASSRQGQPYEQYF. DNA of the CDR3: TGTGCCAGCTCACGGCAGGGACAGCCGTACGAGCAGTACTTC.

In DNA form, the CDR3 reads TGTGCCAGCCGGGACAGCCTATACGAGCAGTACTTC. Its translation is CASRDSLYEQYF. The chain recombines TRBV28 with TRBJ2-7, with 7 positions matching TRBD1. After removal of 8 bases from V and 4 bases from J, the junction contained 5 bases not matched to a gene. The CDR3 is 12 amino acids. Looked up from germline, CDR1 is MDHEN and CDR2 is SYDVKM.

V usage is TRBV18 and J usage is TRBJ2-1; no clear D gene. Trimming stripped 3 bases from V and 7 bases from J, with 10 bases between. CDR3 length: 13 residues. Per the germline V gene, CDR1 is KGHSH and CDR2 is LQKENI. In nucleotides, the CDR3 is TGTGCCAGCTCACCTCAATCACGGAATGAGCAGTTCTTC. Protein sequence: CASSPQSRNEQFF.

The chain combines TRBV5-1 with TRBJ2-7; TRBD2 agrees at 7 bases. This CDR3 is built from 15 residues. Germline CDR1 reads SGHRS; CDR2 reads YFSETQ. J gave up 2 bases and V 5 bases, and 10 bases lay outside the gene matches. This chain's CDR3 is CASRGSGTKPYEQYF. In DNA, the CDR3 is TGCGCCAGCAGAGGGTCCGGGACTAAACCCTACGAGCAGTACTTC.

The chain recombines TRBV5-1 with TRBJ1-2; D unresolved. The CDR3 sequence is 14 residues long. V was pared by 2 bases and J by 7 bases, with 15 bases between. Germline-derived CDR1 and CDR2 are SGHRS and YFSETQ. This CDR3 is CASSLEGRNSGYTF. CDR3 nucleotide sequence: TGCGCCAGCAGCTTAGAGGGCCGCAATAGTGGCTACACCTTC.

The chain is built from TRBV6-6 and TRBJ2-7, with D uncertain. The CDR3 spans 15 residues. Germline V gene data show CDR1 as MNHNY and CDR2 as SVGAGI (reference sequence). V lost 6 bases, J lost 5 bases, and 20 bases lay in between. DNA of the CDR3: TGTGCCAGCAGGACCCACCTAGGGCAACGCGACGAGCAGTACTTC. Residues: CASRTHLGQRDEQYF.

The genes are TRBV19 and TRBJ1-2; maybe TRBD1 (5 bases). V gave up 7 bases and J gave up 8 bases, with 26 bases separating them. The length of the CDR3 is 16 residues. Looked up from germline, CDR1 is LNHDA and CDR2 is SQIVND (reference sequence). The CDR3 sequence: CASTLLGVDRGGGYTF. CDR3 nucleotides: TGTGCCAGTACCCTCCTGGGGGTGGACCGGGGTGGCGGCTACACCTTC.

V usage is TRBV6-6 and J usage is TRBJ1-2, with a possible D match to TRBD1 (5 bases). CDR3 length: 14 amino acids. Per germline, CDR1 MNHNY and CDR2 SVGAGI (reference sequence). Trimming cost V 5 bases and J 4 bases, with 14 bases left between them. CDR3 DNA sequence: TGTGCCAGCAGTCCCGAGGGACGGTCCTATGGCTACACCTTC. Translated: CASSPEGRSYGYTF.

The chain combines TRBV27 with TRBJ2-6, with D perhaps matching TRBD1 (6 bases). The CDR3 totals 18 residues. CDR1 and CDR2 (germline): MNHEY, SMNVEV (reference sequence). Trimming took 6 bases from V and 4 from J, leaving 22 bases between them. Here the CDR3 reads CASRTQGDWVSGANVLTF. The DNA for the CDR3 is TGTGCCAGCAGAACACAGGGAGACTGGGTATCGGGGGCCAACGTCCTGACTTTC.

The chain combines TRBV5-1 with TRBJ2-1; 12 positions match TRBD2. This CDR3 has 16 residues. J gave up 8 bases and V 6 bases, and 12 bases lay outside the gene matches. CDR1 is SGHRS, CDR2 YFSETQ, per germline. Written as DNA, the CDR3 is TGCGCCAGCAACGACGGGCGACTAGCGGGAGTCCATGAGCAGTTCTTC. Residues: CASNDGRLAGVHEQFF.

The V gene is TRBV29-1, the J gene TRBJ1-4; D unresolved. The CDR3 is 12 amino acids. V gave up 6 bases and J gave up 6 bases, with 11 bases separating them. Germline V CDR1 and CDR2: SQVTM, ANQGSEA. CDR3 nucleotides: TGCAGCGTCCGGTCCGCGGATGAAAAACTGTTTTTT. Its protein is CSVRSADEKLFF.

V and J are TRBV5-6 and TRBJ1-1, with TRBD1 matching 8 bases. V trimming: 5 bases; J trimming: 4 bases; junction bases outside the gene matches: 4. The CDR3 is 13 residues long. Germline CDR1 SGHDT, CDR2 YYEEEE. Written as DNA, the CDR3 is TGTGCCAGCAGGAGAACAGGGGGCACTGAAGCTTTCTTT. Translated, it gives CASRRTGGTEAFF.

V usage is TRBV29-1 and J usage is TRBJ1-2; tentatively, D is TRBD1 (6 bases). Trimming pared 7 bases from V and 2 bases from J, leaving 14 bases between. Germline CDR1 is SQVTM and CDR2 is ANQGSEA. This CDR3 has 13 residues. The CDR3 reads CSGRTDRNYGYTF. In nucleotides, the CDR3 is TGCAGCGGGCGGACGGACAGAAACTATGGCTACACCTTC.

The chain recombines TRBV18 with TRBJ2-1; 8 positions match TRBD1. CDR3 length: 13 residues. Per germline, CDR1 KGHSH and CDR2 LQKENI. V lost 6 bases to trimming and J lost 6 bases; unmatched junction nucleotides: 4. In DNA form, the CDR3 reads TGTGCCAGCTCCCCGACAGGGGCCAATGAGCAGTTCTTC. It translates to CASSPTGANEQFF. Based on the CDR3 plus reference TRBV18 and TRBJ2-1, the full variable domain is NAGVMQNPRHLVRRRGQEARLRCSPMKGHSHVYWYRQLPEEGLKFMVYLQKENIIDESGMPKERFSAEFPKEGPSILRIQQVVRGDSAAYFCASSPTGANEQFFGPGTRLTVL.

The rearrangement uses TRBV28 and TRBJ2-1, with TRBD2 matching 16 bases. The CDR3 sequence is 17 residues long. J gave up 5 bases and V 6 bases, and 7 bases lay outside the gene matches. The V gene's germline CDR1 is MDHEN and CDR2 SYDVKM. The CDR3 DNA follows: TGTGCCAGCAGGGGACTAGGGACTAGCGGGAGGGACAATGAGCAGTTCTTC. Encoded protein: CASRGLGTSGRDNEQFF.

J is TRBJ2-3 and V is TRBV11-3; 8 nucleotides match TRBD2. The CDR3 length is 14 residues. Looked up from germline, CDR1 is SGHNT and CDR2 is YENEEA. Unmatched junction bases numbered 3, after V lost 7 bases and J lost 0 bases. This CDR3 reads CASKSGSSTDTQYF. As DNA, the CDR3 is TGTGCCAGCAAGAGCGGGAGTAGCACAGATACGCAGTATTTT.

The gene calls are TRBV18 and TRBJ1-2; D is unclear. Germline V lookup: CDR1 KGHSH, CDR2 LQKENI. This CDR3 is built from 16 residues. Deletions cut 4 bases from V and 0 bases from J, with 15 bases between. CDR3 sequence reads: CASSLQARETNYGYTF. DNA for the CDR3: TGTGCCAGCTCACTACAAGCTAGGGAGACTAACTATGGCTACACCTTC.

This chain's CDR3 is CASSQRHTGELFF. In DNA form, the CDR3 reads TGTGCCAGCAGCCAGCGGCACACCGGGGAGCTGTTTTTT. The chain carries TRBV7-7 and TRBJ2-2, with a tentative D call TRBD2 (5 bases). CDR3 size: 13 residues. V gave up 5 bases and J gave up 3 bases, with 7 bases separating them. CDR1 is SSHAT and CDR2 is FNYEAQ in the germline V gene (reference sequence). Full variable domain (rest looked up from reference TRBV7-7 and TRBJ2-2): GAGVSQSPRYKVTKRGQDVTLRCDPISSHATLYWYQQALGQGPEFLTYFNYEAQPDKSGLPSDRFSAERPEGSISTLTIQRTEQRDSAMYRCASSQRHTGELFFGEGSRLTVL.